Each of the 31 T cell receptor beta chains below was sequenced from the same sample in a study of OX40 agonist ivuxolimab in advanced cancers. The table came from immunoSEQ multiplex PCR; TCRdb's copy has only in-frame clones and leaves some out. The table records around 66,000 clones, about 80% of them present only once. The sequencing used CD4+ or CD8+ T cells sorted from blood, collected in a trial of the OX40 agonist ivuxolimab. The receptors shown here come from an adult with an advanced solid tumor such as melanoma, head and neck, liver or kidney cancer.

The chain has TRBV5-6 and TRBJ1-2; D unclear. V gave up 0 bases and J gave up 0 bases, with 9 bases separating them. CDR1 SGHDT and CDR2 YYEEEE come from the germline V gene. CDR3 length: 15 amino acids. In DNA form, the CDR3 reads TGTGCCAGCAGCTTGGGGGCCCTACCTAACTATGGCTACACCTTC. It specifies CASSLGALPNYGYTF.

J is TRBJ2-2 and V is TRBV5-1, with 9 bases matching TRBD1. With V trimmed by 2 bases and J by 0 bases, 2 bases remained unmatched. CDR3 length: 16 amino acids. Germline CDR1 reads SGHRS; CDR2 reads YFSETQ. CDR3 bases: TGCGCCAGCAGCTTCCGGACAGGGGCGAACACCGGGGAGCTGTTTTTT. Translation gives CASSFRTGANTGELFF.

This clone appeared once. The chain links TRBV19 to TRBJ2-3; 10 bases fit TRBD1. The V segment lost 5 bases and the J segment 1 base; nucleotides outside the gene matches: 3. Germline loops: CDR1 LNHDA, CDR2 SQIVND (reference sequence). The CDR3 has 15 amino acids. The CDR3 reads CASSGTGVRTDTQYF. The CDR3 DNA follows: TGTGCCAGTAGTGGGACAGGGGTGCGCACAGATACGCAGTATTTT.

This chain connects TRBV7-9 to TRBJ2-7, with D hard to call. CDR3 size: 11 residues. Per the germline V gene, CDR1 is SEHNR and CDR2 is FQNEAQ (reference sequence). Trimming left V 5 bases short and J 7 bases short, with 9 bases between. CDR3 loop: CASSPVQEQYF. CDR3 sequence (DNA): TGTGCCAGCAGCCCGGTCCAGGAGCAGTACTTC.

This clone was detected once. The gene calls are TRBV6-1 and TRBJ2-7; D is possibly TRBD1 (5 bases). Germline CDR1 MNHNS, CDR2 SASEGT. V dropped 6 bases and J dropped 6 bases, with 12 bases sitting between them. This CDR3 is built from 12 residues. The CDR3 DNA follows: TGTGCCAGCAGCCTGGAAAGGGGCGAGCAGTACTTC. It codes for CASSLERGEQYF.

The genes are TRBV27 and TRBJ1-2; 10 bases fit TRBD1. The CDR3 covers 15 residues. V lost 4 bases and J lost 8; bases outside the gene matches: 10. Germline-derived CDR1 and CDR2 are MNHEY and SMNVEV (reference sequence). This CDR3 is CASSSVVDRGLGYTF. DNA for the CDR3: TGTGCCAGCAGTTCGGTCGTCGACAGGGGGCTCGGCTACACCTTC.

The chain uses TRBV19 and TRBJ2-1; tentative D call: TRBD2 (6 bases). Germline V gene data show CDR1 as LNHDA and CDR2 as SQIVND (reference sequence). Trimming cost V 3 bases and J 0 bases, with 15 bases left between them. The CDR3 is 17 residues long. This CDR3 reads CASSIGGPTSSYNEQFF. Written as DNA, the CDR3 is TGTGCCAGTAGTATCGGGGGTCCGACGAGCTCCTACAATGAGCAGTTCTTC.

The CDR3: CASSSYRGQAPLHF. The CDR3 bases are TGTGCCAGCAGTTCCTACAGGGGGCAGGCACCCCTCCACTTT. This chain uses TRBV27 with TRBJ1-6; 9 bases are a match to TRBD1. V was pared by 4 bases and J by 11 bases, with 6 bases of the junction left unmatched. The germline gives CDR1 MNHEY, CDR2 SMNVEV (reference sequence). The CDR3 sequence is 14 residues long.

CDR3 in amino acids: CASSIGAGAIYPYEQYF. The CDR3 nucleotides are TGTGCCAGTAGTATCGGGGCAGGGGCGATATATCCCTACGAGCAGTACTTC. The chain has TRBV19 and TRBJ2-7; maybe TRBD1 (6 bases). CDR1 is LNHDA, CDR2 SQIVND, per germline (reference sequence). Trimming removed 3 bases at V and 2 bases at J, with 20 bases between. The CDR3 extends over 17 amino acids.

The chain combines TRBV7-9 with TRBJ1-4, with D possibly TRBD1 on 5 matching bases. This CDR3 is 13 amino acids long. The germline V gene encodes CDR1 SEHNR and CDR2 FQNEAQ (reference sequence). V was trimmed by 5 bases and J by 4 bases, leaving 8 bases between them. Written as DNA, the CDR3 is TGTGCCAGCAGCATGGGGCTTAATGAAAAACTGTTTTTT. Protein sequence: CASSMGLNEKLFF.

This sequence joins TRBV11-3 and TRBJ2-7, with unresolved D. Trimming removed 1 base at V and 2 bases at J, with 9 bases between. Germline-derived CDR1 and CDR2 are SGHNT and YENEEA. The CDR3 extends over 14 amino acids. The CDR3 protein is CASSLGRGTYEQYF. In nucleotides, the CDR3 is TGTGCCAGCAGCTTAGGGCGCGGAACCTACGAGCAGTACTTC.

The chain couples TRBV4-2 to TRBJ2-7; no firm D call. Per germline, CDR1 LGHNA and CDR2 YNFKEQ. CDR3 length: 16 residues. Trimming took 2 bases from V and 5 from J, leaving 19 bases between them. This chain's CDR3 is CASSQPDGQFDDEQYF. The CDR3 nucleotides are TGTGCCAGCAGCCAACCGGATGGGCAGTTCGACGACGAGCAGTACTTC.

This chain links TRBV5-4 with TRBJ1-6; no definite D call. Germline loops: CDR1 SGHNT, CDR2 YYREEE (reference sequence). V was cut by 4 bases and J by 0 bases, with 20 bases left in between. This CDR3 has 19 residues. The CDR3 DNA follows: TGTGCCAGCAGCCCCGGAAGTGTCAACCCGAGCTCCTATAATTCACCCCTCCACTTT. Encoded protein: CASSPGSVNPSSYNSPLHF.

This chain connects TRBV2 to TRBJ2-6, with D perhaps TRBD2 (6 bases). The V gene lost 2 bases and the J gene lost 0 bases, with 8 bases spanning the gap. The CDR3 is made up of 16 amino acids. Germline CDR1 and CDR2: SNHLY and FYNNEI. CDR3 in DNA: TGTGCCAGCAGTGAACTAGCGAGCTCTGGGGCCAACGTCCTGACTTTC. Its protein is CASSELASSGANVLTF.

The genes are TRBV7-9 and TRBJ2-7; TRBD1 matches 9 bases. V dropped 5 bases and J dropped 5; count of bases not matched to a gene: 16. CDR3 length: 17 residues. CDR1 and CDR2 from the germline V gene are SEHNR and FQNEAQ (reference sequence). CDR3 nucleotides: TGTGCCAGCAGCCTACAGACTACGGGACAGGGCAGCCACGAGCAGTACTTC. Translation: CASSLQTTGQGSHEQYF.

This clone showed up just a few times. J is TRBJ1-6 and V is TRBV6-5; D is perhaps TRBD1 (5 bases). CDR1 and CDR2 from the germline V gene are MNHEY and SVGAGI. This CDR3 comprises 14 residues. V dropped 5 bases and J dropped 11 bases, with 16 bases sitting between them. CDR3 in DNA: TGTGCCAGCAGTCTGGCCGGGACCGGTCCACCCCTCCACTTT. It is translated as CASSLAGTGPPLHF.

The genes are TRBV28 and TRBJ1-5, with a tentative D call TRBD1 (6 bases). In germline, CDR1 is MDHEN, CDR2 SYDVKM. Deletions cut 8 bases from V and 9 bases from J, with 14 bases between. CDR3 size: 12 residues. The CDR3 region has the DNA TGTGCCAGCGTTGCGGGGGCGCGGCCCCAGCATTTT. Translating gives CASVAGARPQHF.

For this clone: The junction departs from germline at one end; a sequencing error may be responsible. This chain links TRBV29-1 with TRBJ2-7; D is uncertain. From germline, CDR1 is SQVTM and CDR2 ANQGSEA. The length of the CDR3 is 12 residues. In DNA, the CDR3 is TGCAGCGTTGTCCAGTCCTCCCACGAGCAGTACTTC. Residues: CSVVQSSHEQYF.

The chain carries TRBV29-1 and TRBJ2-5; D might be TRBD1 (5 bases). The germline V gene has CDR1 SQVTM and CDR2 ANQGSEA. The V and J ends lost 3 bases and 4 bases respectively, with 9 bases between them. This CDR3 spans 12 amino acids. The CDR3 is CSVEEGVETQYF. CDR3 bases: TGCAGCGTTGAGGAAGGGGTAGAGACCCAGTACTTC. The whole variable domain, remainder taken from reference TRBV29-1 and TRBJ2-5, is SAVISQKPSRDICQRGTSLTIQCQVDSQVTMMFWYRQQPGQSLTLIATANQGSEATYESGFVIDKFPISRPNLTFSTLTVSNMSPEDSSIYLCSVEEGVETQYFGPGTRLLVL.

The V call is TRBV5-4, the J call TRBJ2-2; D is possibly TRBD1 or TRBD2 (6 bases each). V lost 4 bases and J 4 bases, leaving 17 bases between the germline ends. Per the germline V gene, CDR1 is SGHNT and CDR2 is YYREEE (reference sequence). The CDR3 has 16 amino acids. In DNA, the CDR3 is TGTGCCAGCAGCCCGGAGGGGGGTTTGGGCACCGGGGAGCTGTTTTTT. This gives the protein CASSPEGGLGTGELFF.

This clone came up a few times. V is TRBV28 and J is TRBJ1-2; TRBD1 matches at 7 bases. From germline, CDR1 is MDHEN and CDR2 SYDVKM. This CDR3 is 15 amino acids long. Trimming removed 4 bases from V and 8 bases from J; junction bases left unmatched: 13. The CDR3: CASSSLPGQSFGYTF. DNA for the CDR3: TGTGCCAGCAGTTCTCTCCCGGGACAGTCCTTCGGCTACACCTTC.

The V gene is TRBV14, the J gene TRBJ2-1; D is unclear. The CDR3 totals 13 residues. V was shortened by 1 base and J by 7 bases, with 8 bases between the two germline ends. The germline gives CDR1 SGHDN, CDR2 FVKESK. For the CDR3, the DNA is TGTGCCAGCAGCCAAGTAGTCCGAAATGAGCAGTTCTTC. Its protein is CASSQVVRNEQFF.

V and J are TRBV14 and TRBJ2-1, with 8 bases fitting TRBD2. The trim removed 1 base at V and 4 bases at J, leaving 6 bases unmatched. Germline CDR1 and CDR2: SGHDN and FVKESK. The CDR3 is 16 amino acids. The CDR3 protein is CASSQVGRGGYNEQFF. In nucleotides, the CDR3 is TGTGCCAGCAGCCAAGTCGGTCGGGGGGGATACAATGAGCAGTTCTTC.

In its sample, this clone was seen once. The chain recombines TRBV5-1 with TRBJ2-6; 12 bases are shared with TRBD2. The CDR3 runs 20 residues. Unmatched junction bases numbered 9, after V lost 1 base and J lost 1 base. Germline-derived CDR1 and CDR2 are SGHRS and YFSETQ. CDR3 amino acids: CASSLSPTSGGWSGANVLTF. DNA for the CDR3: TGCGCCAGCAGCTTGAGCCCGACTAGCGGGGGTTGGTCTGGGGCCAACGTCCTGACTTTC.

The V and J genes are TRBV19 and TRBJ1-2, with D perhaps TRBD1 (5 bases). Per the germline V gene, CDR1 is LNHDA and CDR2 is SQIVND (reference sequence). This CDR3 contains 13 residues. Trimming took 5 bases from V and 6 from J, leaving 13 bases between them. Here the CDR3 reads CASSHISRDGYTF. The CDR3 DNA follows: TGTGCCAGTAGTCACATAAGCAGGGATGGCTACACCTTC.

V gene TRBV5-6 combines with J gene TRBJ2-2, with D possibly called TRBD1 or TRBD2 (5 bases each). The V gene lost 6 bases and the J gene lost 5 bases, with 14 bases spanning the gap. In germline, CDR1 is SGHDT, CDR2 YYEEEE. The length of the CDR3 is 14 residues. The CDR3 region has the DNA TGTGCCAGCAACCGGGACGGACGTACCGGGGAGCTGTTTTTT. Amino acid sequence: CASNRDGRTGELFF.

The chain uses TRBV19 and TRBJ2-1; 8 bases align to TRBD1. The CDR3 runs to 16 residues. The junction had 10 bases not matched to a gene; V was cut back by 3 bases and J by 6 bases. Germline V lookup: CDR1 LNHDA, CDR2 SQIVND (reference sequence). The CDR3 is CASSIIQGAGTNEQFF. The CDR3 coding sequence is TGTGCCAGTAGTATCATCCAGGGGGCAGGGACCAATGAGCAGTTCTTC.

The rearrangement links TRBV19 to TRBJ1-5, with D perhaps TRBD1 (6 bases). With 4 bases removed from V and 2 bases from J, the gap between germline ends came to 18 bases. The CDR3 is 17 residues long. The germline V gene has CDR1 LNHDA and CDR2 SQIVND (reference sequence). CDR3: CASSRQGTPAGNQPQHF. In nucleotides, the CDR3 is TGTGCCAGTAGTAGGCAGGGGACCCCGGCGGGCAATCAGCCCCAGCATTTT.

The chain is built from TRBV19 and TRBJ1-2; a possible D gene is TRBD1 (5 bases). The CDR3 contains 14 residues. Germline V gives CDR1 LNHDA, CDR2 SQIVND (reference sequence). The V end was cut by 3 bases, the J end by 4 bases, with 12 bases between. The CDR3 is CASSIEAGSYGYTF. DNA of the CDR3: TGTGCCAGTAGTATCGAGGCAGGGAGCTATGGCTACACCTTC.

The rearrangement joins TRBV7-9 to TRBJ2-1; TRBD2 matches 7 bases. The germline gives CDR1 SEHNR, CDR2 FQNEAQ (reference sequence). The V and J ends lost 2 bases and 4 bases, in that order; junction bases with no gene match: 5. There are 15 residues in the CDR3. The DNA for the CDR3 is TGTGCCAGCAGCTTAATGGGGGGGAATTACAATGAGCAGTTCTTC. This encodes CASSLMGGNYNEQFF.

The rearrangement links TRBV14 to TRBJ1-4, with a weak D call TRBD1 (5 bases). CDR3 length: 14 residues. With 5 bases removed from V and 8 bases from J, the gap between germline ends came to 15 bases. Germline CDR1 reads SGHDN; CDR2 reads FVKESK. Here the CDR3 reads CASSGTGPGEKLFF. The DNA for the CDR3 is TGTGCCAGCAGCGGGACCGGCCCTGGGGAAAAACTGTTTTTT.